Given below is one TCR beta chain in context. Antigen specificity is unknown. With a J-beta primer mix and a sample-barcoded 5' primer, a second PCR ran about 7 to 11 cycles. TCRdb recomputed calls from the 5' RACE reads with MiXCR, one row per CDR3 protein. The table records about 1.6 million distinct CDR3 sequences, roughly 32% of them present only once. This sample was included in a study of blood T cells in healthy people across ages. General observations from the study: From one million sequenced T cells, diversity estimates were lower bounds. It was the long-lived donors that had more naive CD4+ cells and higher diversity than aged donors. Not knowing donor CMV status may have confounded expanded clonotype changes.

Per-sample PBMC isolation yielded at least 6 million cells. Germline V lookup: CDR1 MNHNS, CDR2 SASEGT. The CDR3 is 15 residues long. Between the trimmed V and J ends, which lost 6 bases and 2 bases, there was a span of 15 bases. The sample consisted of blood. The J gene is TRBJ2-3, the V gene TRBV6-1; D perhaps matches TRBD1 (5 bases). The clonotype comes from a woman aged 25 to 45 in good health. The CDR3 nucleotides read TGTGCCAGCAGCTCCCGAAGGACACCCACAGATACGCAGTATTTT. Protein sequence: CASSSRRTPTDTQYF.